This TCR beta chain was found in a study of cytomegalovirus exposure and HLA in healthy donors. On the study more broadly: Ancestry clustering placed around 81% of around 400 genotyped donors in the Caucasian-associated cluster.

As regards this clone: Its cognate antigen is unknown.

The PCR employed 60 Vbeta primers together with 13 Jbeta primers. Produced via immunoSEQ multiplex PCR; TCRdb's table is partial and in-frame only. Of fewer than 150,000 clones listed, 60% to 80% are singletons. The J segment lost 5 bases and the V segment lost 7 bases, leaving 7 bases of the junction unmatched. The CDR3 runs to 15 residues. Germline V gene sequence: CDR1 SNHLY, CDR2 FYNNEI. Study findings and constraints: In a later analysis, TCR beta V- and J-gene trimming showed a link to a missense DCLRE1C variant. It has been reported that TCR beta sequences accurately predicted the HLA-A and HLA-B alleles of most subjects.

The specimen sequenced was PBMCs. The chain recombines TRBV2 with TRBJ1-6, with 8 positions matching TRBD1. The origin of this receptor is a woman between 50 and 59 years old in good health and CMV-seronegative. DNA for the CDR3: TGTGCCAGCAAGGGTCTACAGGGGGATAATTCACCCCTCCACTTT. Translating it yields CASKGLQGDNSPLHF.